This is a list of T cell receptor beta chains from one sample in a study of cytomegalovirus exposure and HLA in healthy donors. Assay used: immunoSEQ multiplex PCR; TCRdb lists only in-frame clones, some missing. The data hold over 120,000 clones, with 75% observed a single time. The sequencing input was PBMCs. The receptors originated from a man in his thirties or forties in good health and CMV-seronegative. The CDR3 runs from the conserved cysteine through the conserved F or W. The D gene is left open where the match is weak. Expanded clones are given a class, and other clones once, few, many or no size at all.

J | size | V | D | length | CDR3 | DNA
TRBJ2-7 | few | TRBV2 | - | 11 | CASSGSYEQYF | TGTGCCAGCAGTGGTAGCTACGAGCAGTACTTC
TRBJ1-1 | - | TRBV5-4 | - | 16 | CASSSGKVGPNTEAFF | TGTGCCAGCAGCTCAGGGAAAGTTGGCCCTAACACTGAAGCTTTCTTT
TRBJ1-1 | - | TRBV15 | TRBD1 | 17 | CATSRDRDRGLNTEAFF | TGTGCCACCAGCAGAGATCGGGACAGGGGTTTAAACACTGAAGCTTTCTTT
TRBJ2-5 | once | TRBV11-3 | - | 15 | CASSPRAGSQETQYF | TGTGCCAGCAGCCCCCGGGCGGGGTCCCAAGAGACCCAGTACTTC
TRBJ2-7 | few | TRBV10-3 | - | 13 | CAIRAGRSYEQYF | TGTGCCATCAGGGCGGGCCGAAGCTACGAGCAGTACTTC
TRBJ2-2 | - | TRBV29-1 | - | 12 | CSVEQDTGELFF | TGCAGCGTTGAACAGGACACCGGGGAGCTGTTTTTT
TRBJ2-1 | - | TRBV2 | TRBD2 | 15 | CASSYSSGSGDEQFF | TGTGCCAGCAGTTACAGTAGCGGGAGTGGAGATGAGCAGTTCTTC
TRBJ2-7 | - | TRBV29-1 | - | 12 | CSVKDRSYEQYF | TGCAGCGTTAAGGACAGAAGCTACGAGCAGTACTTC
TRBJ2-3 | - | TRBV11-2 | TRBD2 | 14 | CASSQGTSEDTQYF | TGTGCCAGCAGTCAAGGGACTAGCGAGGATACGCAGTATTTT
TRBJ1-6 | - | TRBV2 | - | 14 | CASSEEGRNSPLHF | TGTGCCAGCAGTGAGGAGGGGCGCAATTCACCCCTCCACTTT
TRBJ2-2 | - | TRBV5-1 | - | 16 | CASSLPPGPNTGELFF | TGCGCCAGCAGCTTGCCGCCTGGCCCAAACACCGGGGAGCTGTTTTTT
TRBJ1-5 | - | TRBV6-5 | - | 13 | CASSVDRSQPQHF | TGTGCCAGCAGCGTTGACAGATCTCAGCCCCAGCATTTT
TRBJ2-7 | few | TRBV21-1 | - | 15 | CASTSWGGLGYEQYF | TGTGCCAGCACCTCATGGGGGGGTTTAGGATACGAGCAGTACTTC
TRBJ1-3 | - | TRBV27 | - | 13 | CASSLSAGNTIYF | TGTGCCAGCAGTTTATCAGCGGGGAACACCATATATTTT
TRBJ2-6 | - | TRBV12-1 | - | 20 | CASSLAGSADRVPGANGLTF | TGTGCCAGCAGCTTGGCTGGTTCCGCGGACAGGGTACCCGGGGCCAACGGCCTGACTTTC
TRBJ2-3 | - | TRBV19 | - | 15 | CASSTKQEFTDTQYF | TGTGCCAGTAGTACCAAACAGGAGTTCACAGATACGCAGTATTTT
TRBJ2-3 | - | TRBV18 | TRBD2 | 19 | CASSPNQRGLAGGRDTQYF | TGTGCCAGCTCTCCGAATCAAAGAGGACTAGCGGGAGGAAGGGATACGCAGTATTTT
TRBJ1-5 | - | TRBV5-6 | TRBD1 | 15 | CASSLGQGWNQPQHF | TGTGCCAGCAGCTTGGGACAGGGGTGGAATCAGCCCCAGCATTTT
TRBJ2-7 | - | TRBV5-4 | - | 14 | CASSSAGSSYEQYF | TGTGCCAGCAGCTCGGCAGGATCCTCCTACGAGCAGTACTTC
TRBJ2-7 | - | TRBV7-9 | TRBD2 | 17 | CASSSPISGRAVYEQYF | TGTGCCAGCAGCTCTCCAATTAGCGGGAGGGCCGTATACGAGCAGTACTTC
TRBJ2-7 | few | TRBV21-1 | - | 18 | CASSKGGATGDPSYEQYF | TGTGCCAGCAGCAAAGGGGGGGCGACAGGGGACCCCTCCTACGAGCAGTACTTC
TRBJ2-2 | - | TRBV7-8 | TRBD1 | 15 | CASSLVGQGTGELFF | TGTGCCAGCAGCTTAGTGGGACAGGGGACCGGGGAGCTGTTTTTT